The 29 T cell receptor beta chains in this list originate from one sample, sequenced in a study of T cell responses to AZD1222 COVID-19 vaccine. The repertoire was sequenced with immunoSEQ multiplex PCR; TCRdb's copy has only in-frame clones and lacks some. The data hold over 130,000 clones, with about 93% observed a single time. Sequencing used peripheral blood, obtained 28 days after the second AZD1222 dose. All receptors come from an adult who received the AZD1222 COVID-19 vaccine.

The V call is TRBV3-1 (or the pseudogene TRBV3-2), the J call TRBJ2-5; D may correspond to TRBD1 or TRBD2 (5 bases each). Germline V CDR1 and CDR2: LGHDT, YNNKEL (reference sequence). This CDR3 is built from 13 residues. Deletions cut 5 bases from V and 5 bases from J, with 12 bases between. The CDR3 loop reads CASSKAGTETQYF. CDR3 DNA sequence: TGTGCCAGCAGCAAGGCAGGGACGGAGACCCAGTACTTC.

This clone has only a few counts. The CDR3 protein is CASSDGEGSYNEQFF. In DNA form, the CDR3 reads TGTGCCAGCAGTGACGGGGAGGGCTCCTACAATGAGCAGTTCTTC. The rearrangement joins TRBV6-4 to TRBJ2-1, with 7 bases that match TRBD2. The CDR3 has 15 amino acids. The trim removed 2 bases at V and 0 bases at J, leaving 1 base unmatched. CDR1 and CDR2 from the germline V gene are MRHNA and SNTAGT.

The rearrangement links TRBV27 to TRBJ2-7; D perhaps matches TRBD2 (6 bases). CDR1 and CDR2 (germline): MNHEY, SMNVEV (reference sequence). The V end lost 5 bases, the J end lost 5 bases, and 22 bases lay between the germline ends. There are 16 residues in the CDR3. CDR3 nucleotides: TGTGCCAGCAGTGCAGTACGCGGGGCGCCTGAGAACGAGCAGTACTTC. This codes for CASSAVRGAPENEQYF.

This clone is a singleton in its sample. DNA for the CDR3: TGTGCCAGCAGCCCTACGCGGGGTTCCCAGCCCCAGCATTTT. This gives the protein CASSPTRGSQPQHF. J is TRBJ1-5 and V is TRBV27; D gene uncertain. The V gene lost 6 bases and the J gene lost 7 bases, with 16 bases spanning the gap. The germline CDR1 and CDR2 sequences are MNHEY and SMNVEV (reference sequence). This CDR3 contains 14 residues.

This clone appeared a single time. The chain combines TRBV5-1 with TRBJ2-1, with 9 bases lining up with TRBD1. The V segment lost 4 bases and the J segment 8 bases; nucleotides outside the gene matches: 13. CDR1 SGHRS and CDR2 YFSETQ come from the germline V gene. The CDR3 sequence is 16 residues long. CDR3 in amino acids: CASSPAPQGAQYEQFF. In DNA, the CDR3 is TGCGCCAGCAGCCCGGCGCCACAGGGGGCGCAGTATGAGCAGTTCTTC.

The V gene is TRBV19, the J gene TRBJ1-4; D may be TRBD1 (5 bases). The CDR3 sequence is 17 residues long. V was clipped by 3 bases and J by 1 base, with 15 bases between them. Germline CDR1 LNHDA, CDR2 SQIVND (reference sequence). The CDR3 nucleotides read TGTGCCAGTAGTATTCCAGGACTGGGGGGAACTAATGAAAAACTGTTTTTT. Protein: CASSIPGLGGTNEKLFF. Full variable domain (rest looked up from reference TRBV19 and TRBJ1-4): DGGITQSPKYLFRKEGQNVTLSCEQNLNHDAMYWYRQDPGQGLRLIYYSQIVNDFQKGDIAEGYSVSREKKESFPLTVTSAQKNPTAFYLCASSIPGLGGTNEKLFFGSGTQLSVL.

The chain couples TRBV6-2 or TRBV6-3 to TRBJ1-1; TRBD1 might be the D (5 bases). This CDR3 is built from 18 residues. CDR1 and CDR2 (germline): MNHEY, SVGEGT. Deletions cut 2 bases from V and 5 bases from J, with 24 bases between. The CDR3 coding sequence is TGTGCCAGCAGTTACCCGCGGTTGGGGCGCCCTATGGGGACTGAAGCTTTCTTT. Translation gives CASSYPRLGRPMGTEAFF.

This clone was seen only a few times. The chain recombines TRBV12-3 or TRBV12-4 with TRBJ2-3; D possibly corresponds to TRBD1 (5 bases). V was cut by 11 bases and J by 5 bases, with 14 bases left in between. The length of the CDR3 is 12 residues. CDR3 DNA: TGTGCCTCCGTAGGGGCAAAAGATACGCAGTATTTT. This codes for CASVGAKDTQYF.

This chain connects TRBV19 to TRBJ1-5; D possibly corresponds to TRBD1 (5 bases). This CDR3 has 16 residues. With 6 bases removed from V and 3 bases from J, the gap between germline ends came to 18 bases. Per the germline V gene, CDR1 is LNHDA and CDR2 is SQIVND (reference sequence). CDR3 nucleotides: TGTGCCAGTAGAAGAACGGGGCAGACGATCAATCAGCCCCAGCATTTT. Protein product: CASRRTGQTINQPQHF.

This chain links TRBV12-3 or TRBV12-4 with TRBJ1-1, with 7 nucleotides matching TRBD1. The V segment lost 10 bases and the J segment 2 bases; nucleotides outside the gene matches: 4. This CDR3 is 12 amino acids long. CDR3 nucleotides: TGTGCCACACGACAGGGTAACACTGAAGCTTTCTTT. Translation: CATRQGNTEAFF.

This chain links TRBV11-1 with TRBJ1-1; 9 bases are a match to TRBD1. This CDR3 region has 14 residues. Germline V gene data show CDR1 as SGHAT and CDR2 as FQDESV (reference sequence). V lost 5 bases to trimming and J lost 6 bases; unmatched junction nucleotides: 7. The CDR3 region is CASSRTGAGPEAFF. CDR3 nucleotides: TGTGCCAGCAGCCGGACAGGGGCGGGTCCTGAAGCTTTCTTT.

This sequence joins TRBV5-8 and TRBJ1-1; D gene uncertain. This CDR3 has 13 residues. V lost 1 base to trimming and J lost 2 bases, with 6 bases between them. Per germline, CDR1 SGHTS and CDR2 YDEGEE. CDR3 loop: CASSLLGNTEAFF. CDR3 nucleotides: TGTGCCAGCAGCTTGCTGGGAAACACTGAAGCTTTCTTT.

The V call is TRBV6-5, the J call TRBJ2-3; D may be TRBD1 (6 bases). The V gene's germline CDR1 is MNHEY and CDR2 SVGAGI. The germline V and J ends were trimmed by 11 bases and 5 bases, with 23 bases remaining between them. The CDR3 is 15 residues long. CDR3: CAGKQDSDPGDTQYF. Here the CDR3 DNA reads TGTGCCGGAAAACAGGACAGTGATCCTGGAGATACGCAGTATTTT.

This clone was found a few times. The DNA for the CDR3 is TGTGCCAGCAGCCAGGCGATTGGGACAGCCCAAGAGACCCAGTACTTC. As protein: CASSQAIGTAQETQYF. This rearrangement joins TRBV4-2 to TRBJ2-5; 7 positions match TRBD1. The CDR3 has 16 amino acids. Germline lookup yields CDR1 LGHNA and CDR2 YNFKEQ. The V gene end was trimmed by 3 bases and the J gene end by 1 base; junction bases not matched to a gene: 8.

The chain is built from TRBV5-5 and TRBJ2-1; the D gene is possibly TRBD2 (7 bases). Trimming shortened V by 4 bases and J by 9 bases, and 14 bases separated the two germline ends. This CDR3 has 13 residues. CDR1 is SGHKS and CDR2 is YYEKEE in the germline V gene (reference sequence). CDR3 DNA sequence: TGTGCCAGCAGCCTGCGGGGGCCCGGTGAGCAGTTCTTC. Protein: CASSLRGPGEQFF.

This sequence joins TRBV4-3 and TRBJ1-3; no clear D. Germline CDR1 LGHNA, CDR2 YSLEER. The CDR3 loop spans 13 amino acids. The V gene lost 1 base and the J gene lost 3 bases, with 4 bases spanning the gap. The CDR3 DNA follows: TGCGCCAGCAGCCAAGCTTTTGGAAACACCATATATTTT. As protein: CASSQAFGNTIYF.

The V call is TRBV19, the J call TRBJ2-1, with 8 bases identical to TRBD1. There are 16 residues in the CDR3. Germline V CDR1 and CDR2: LNHDA, SQIVND (reference sequence). V was pared by 4 bases and J by 5 bases, with 10 bases of the junction left unmatched. CDR3 in DNA: TGTGCCAGTAGTAGAAGCCCGGGACAGGTCAACAATGAGCAGTTCTTC. It yields the protein CASSRSPGQVNNEQFF.

In its sample, this clone was seen once. The rearrangement joins TRBV11-1 to TRBJ2-7, with D possibly matching TRBD2 (5 bases). This CDR3 spans 14 amino acids. CDR1 SGHAT and CDR2 FQDESV come from the germline V gene (reference sequence). The V end lost 1 base, the J end lost 2 bases, and 9 bases lay between the germline ends. CDR3 sequence (DNA): TGTGCCAGCAGCTTAGGACCCGGGACCTACGAGCAGTACTTC. It codes for CASSLGPGTYEQYF.

The chain joins TRBV2 to TRBJ1-4, with D hard to call. The germline CDR1 and CDR2 sequences are SNHLY and FYNNEI. The ends were cut back, 2 bases at V and 6 bases at J, with 31 bases in the middle. This CDR3 has 21 residues. CDR3 DNA: TGTGCCAGCAGTGAATTTTGGCTCGGGTCACCTGTCCGGCGAGATTATGAAAAACTGTTTTTT. This encodes CASSEFWLGSPVRRDYEKLFF.

The chain uses TRBV11-2 and TRBJ2-3; no reliable D call. Trimming stripped 1 base from V and 2 bases from J, with 19 bases between. This CDR3 has 18 amino acids. The germline V gene has CDR1 SGHAT and CDR2 FQNNGV. CDR3 DNA sequence: TGTGCCAGCAGCTTAGGTTATCTGGATACTCAAGCCACAGATACGCAGTATTTT. This sequence encodes CASSLGYLDTQATDTQYF. Drawing the rest from reference TRBV11-2 and TRBJ2-3, the complete variable domain is EAGVAQSPRYKIIEKRQSVAFWCNPISGHATLYWYQQILGQGPKLLIQFQNNGVVDDSQLPKDRFSAERLKGVDSTLKIQPAKLEDSAVYLCASSLGYLDTQATDTQYFGPGTRLTVL.

The V call is TRBV4-3, the J call TRBJ1-2; D call uncertain. V was shortened by 0 bases and J by 6 bases, with 8 bases between the two germline ends. From germline, CDR1 is LGHNA and CDR2 YSLEER. The CDR3 runs to 13 residues. CDR3 sequence: CASSQEVDDGYTF. CDR3 DNA: TGCGCCAGCAGCCAAGAGGTAGACGATGGCTACACCTTC.

The chain recombines TRBV6-6 with TRBJ1-1; 9 nucleotides line up with TRBD1. The CDR3 extends over 13 amino acids. The J segment lost 5 bases and the V segment lost 2 bases, leaving 0 bases of the junction unmatched. The germline V gene has CDR1 MNHNY and CDR2 SVGAGI (reference sequence). CDR3 coding DNA: TGTGCCAGCAGTTACGGGACAGGGACTGAAGCTTTCTTT. This translates into CASSYGTGTEAFF.

The chain joins TRBV19 to TRBJ1-5; D gene unclear. In germline, CDR1 is LNHDA, CDR2 SQIVND (reference sequence). The CDR3 extends over 13 amino acids. The V and J ends lost 3 bases and 7 bases respectively, with 10 bases between them. CDR3 nucleotide sequence: TGTGCCAGTAGTATGGTGGCGGACCAGCCCCAGCATTTT. It codes for CASSMVADQPQHF. The whole variable domain, remainder taken from reference TRBV19 and TRBJ1-5, is DGGITQSPKYLFRKEGQNVTLSCEQNLNHDAMYWYRQDPGQGLRLIYYSQIVNDFQKGDIAEGYSVSREKKESFPLTVTSAQKNPTAFYLCASSMVADQPQHFGDGTRLSIL.

This chain joins TRBV5-1 and TRBJ1-3, with TRBD1 as a possible D gene (6 bases). The CDR3 runs 15 residues. The V gene's germline CDR1 is SGHRS and CDR2 YFSETQ. Trimming took 4 bases from V and 0 from J, leaving 11 bases between them. CDR3 bases: TGCGCCAGCAGCCCCACAGGGTCCTCTGGAAACACCATATATTTT. This gives the protein CASSPTGSSGNTIYF.

The chain couples TRBV2 to TRBJ2-1; 7 bases fit TRBD2. The CDR3 totals 12 residues. CDR1 is SNHLY and CDR2 is FYNNEI in the germline V gene. V lost 7 bases to trimming and J lost 10 bases; unmatched junction nucleotides: 7. The CDR3 sequence is CASTLTSWEQFF. In DNA, the CDR3 is TGTGCCAGCACCCTGACTAGCTGGGAGCAGTTCTTC.

This chain joins TRBV6-5 and TRBJ2-7; D unclear. The germline V and J ends were trimmed by 11 bases and 0 bases, with 5 bases remaining between them. The CDR3 covers 10 residues. Germline V gene data show CDR1 as MNHEY and CDR2 as SVGAGI. CDR3 region: CADRSYEQYF. CDR3 bases: TGTGCCGACCGCTCCTACGAGCAGTACTTC.

The chain combines TRBV6-2 or TRBV6-3 with TRBJ1-1; 10 nucleotides match TRBD1. CDR1 is MNHEY, CDR2 SVGEGT, per germline. The CDR3 has 15 amino acids. V gave up 4 bases and J gave up 6 bases; unmatched junction bases: 8. The DNA of the CDR3 is TGTGCCAGCAGTTCCCCGGGACAGGGGCAATCTGAAGCTTTCTTT. Translated, it gives CASSSPGQGQSEAFF.

The chain uses TRBV4-2 and TRBJ1-2; D perhaps matches TRBD1 (6 bases). The CDR3 runs to 15 residues. In germline, CDR1 is LGHNA, CDR2 YNFKEQ. V was clipped by 0 bases and J by 4 bases, with 12 bases between them. This CDR3 reads CASSQDRGTLYGYTF. In DNA, the CDR3 is TGTGCCAGCAGCCAAGACAGGGGCACCCTCTATGGCTACACCTTC.

The chain joins TRBV5-1 to TRBJ1-1; D ambiguous. This CDR3 has 14 amino acids. Trimming removed 1 base from V and 5 bases from J, with 12 bases in between. Germline CDR1 SGHRS, CDR2 YFSETQ. The CDR3: CASSLLQVGTEAFF. DNA for the CDR3: TGCGCCAGCAGCTTGTTGCAGGTGGGTACTGAAGCTTTCTTT.